This TCR beta chain was identified in a study of blood T cell repertoires in COVID-19. Study information: From T cells, B-cell-depleted T cells, or PBMCs came the material, which was cDNA or gDNA.

Germline V CDR1 and CDR2: MDHEN, SYDVKM. Trimming shortened V by 2 bases and J by 5 bases, and 10 bases separated the two germline ends. The CDR3 totals 14 residues. Authors' data handling: Counts of nucleated cells, estimated from reference gene primer amplification, were obtained. Sequencing was performed with immunoSEQ multiplex PCR; in TCRdb, only in-frame clones are kept and a portion is missing. D and trimming come from the DNA, and the V and J calls and clone size come from that table. Altogether some 240,000 clones are present, 81% being singletons, with the ten largest covering around 7.5%. This receptor was obtained from a woman of 80 years or more with COVID-19, enrolled during active disease. The specimen sequenced was peripheral blood. The chain combines TRBV28 with TRBJ1-5; possible D gene TRBD1, 5 bases. CDR3 nucleotide sequence: TGTGCCAGCAGTTTAAGGCAGGGTGATCAGCCCCAGCATTTT. It encodes CASSLRQGDQPQHF.